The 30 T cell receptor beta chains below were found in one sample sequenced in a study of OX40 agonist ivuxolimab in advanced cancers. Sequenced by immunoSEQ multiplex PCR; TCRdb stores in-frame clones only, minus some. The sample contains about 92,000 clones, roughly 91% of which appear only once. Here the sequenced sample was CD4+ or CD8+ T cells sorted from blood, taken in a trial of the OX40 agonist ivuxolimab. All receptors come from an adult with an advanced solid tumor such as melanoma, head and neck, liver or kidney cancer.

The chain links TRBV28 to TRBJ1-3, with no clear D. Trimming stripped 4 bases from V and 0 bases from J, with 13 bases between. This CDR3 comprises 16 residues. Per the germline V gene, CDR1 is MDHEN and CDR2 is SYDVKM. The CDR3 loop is CASSSPAGRSGNTIYF. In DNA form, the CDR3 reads TGTGCCAGCAGTTCCCCCGCCGGGCGCTCTGGAAACACCATATATTTT.

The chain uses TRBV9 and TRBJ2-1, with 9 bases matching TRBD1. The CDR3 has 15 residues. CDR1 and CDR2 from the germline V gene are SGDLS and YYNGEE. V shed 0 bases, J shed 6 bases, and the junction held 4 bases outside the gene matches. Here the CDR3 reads CASSVAGTGFNEQFF. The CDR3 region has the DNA TGTGCCAGCAGCGTAGCTGGGACAGGGTTCAATGAGCAGTTCTTC.

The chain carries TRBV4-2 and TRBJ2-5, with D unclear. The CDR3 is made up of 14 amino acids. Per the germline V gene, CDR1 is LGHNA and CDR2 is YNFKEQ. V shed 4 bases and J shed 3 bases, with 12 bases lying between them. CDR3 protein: CASSREALEETQYF. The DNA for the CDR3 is TGTGCCAGCAGCCGTGAGGCCCTGGAAGAGACCCAGTACTTC.

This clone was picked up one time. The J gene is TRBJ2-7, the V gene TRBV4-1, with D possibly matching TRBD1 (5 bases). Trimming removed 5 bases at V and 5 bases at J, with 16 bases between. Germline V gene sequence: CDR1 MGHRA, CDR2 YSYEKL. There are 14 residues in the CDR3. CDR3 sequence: CASSSQDQRHEQYF. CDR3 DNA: TGCGCCAGCAGCTCACAGGACCAGCGCCACGAGCAGTACTTC.

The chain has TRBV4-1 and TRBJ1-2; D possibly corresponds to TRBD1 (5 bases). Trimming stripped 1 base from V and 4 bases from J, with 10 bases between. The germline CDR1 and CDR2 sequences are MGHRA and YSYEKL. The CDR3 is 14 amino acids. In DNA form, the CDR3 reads TGCGCCAGCAGCCAAGCGGGGGGAAGCTATGGCTACACCTTC. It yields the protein CASSQAGGSYGYTF.

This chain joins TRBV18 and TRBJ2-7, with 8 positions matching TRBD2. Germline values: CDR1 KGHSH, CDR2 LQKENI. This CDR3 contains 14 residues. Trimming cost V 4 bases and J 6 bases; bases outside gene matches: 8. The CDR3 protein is CASSQGTSQIEQYF. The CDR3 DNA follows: TGTGCCAGCTCACAAGGGACTAGTCAGATCGAGCAGTACTTC.

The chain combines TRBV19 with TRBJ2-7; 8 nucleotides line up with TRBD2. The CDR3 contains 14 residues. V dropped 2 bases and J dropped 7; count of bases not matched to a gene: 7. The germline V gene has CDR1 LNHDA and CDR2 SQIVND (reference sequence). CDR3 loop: CASSIRAGVREQYF. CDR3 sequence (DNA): TGTGCCAGTAGTATACGAGCGGGAGTGAGGGAGCAGTACTTC.

CDR3 amino acids: CASSSTGLAGDPGELFF. Here the CDR3 DNA reads TGTGCCAGCAGCTCAACGGGGCTAGCGGGAGATCCCGGGGAGCTGTTTTTT. The rearrangement uses TRBV5-4 and TRBJ2-2, with 10 bases fitting TRBD2. CDR3 length: 17 amino acids. Per germline, CDR1 SGHNT and CDR2 YYREEE (reference sequence). V gave up 3 bases and J gave up 6 bases; unmatched junction bases: 11.

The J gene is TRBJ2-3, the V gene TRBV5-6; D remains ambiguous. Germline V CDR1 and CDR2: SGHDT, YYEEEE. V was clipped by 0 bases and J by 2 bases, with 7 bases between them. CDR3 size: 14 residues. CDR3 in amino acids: CASSLGLLTDTQYF. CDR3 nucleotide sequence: TGTGCCAGCAGCTTGGGGTTGCTCACAGATACGCAGTATTTT.

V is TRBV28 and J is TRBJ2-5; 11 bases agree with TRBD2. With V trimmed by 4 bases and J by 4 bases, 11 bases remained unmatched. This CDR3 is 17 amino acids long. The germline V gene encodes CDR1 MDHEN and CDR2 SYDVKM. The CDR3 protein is CASSSTQASGRRETQYF. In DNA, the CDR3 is TGTGCCAGCAGTTCCACCCAGGCTAGCGGGAGGCGAGAGACCCAGTACTTC.

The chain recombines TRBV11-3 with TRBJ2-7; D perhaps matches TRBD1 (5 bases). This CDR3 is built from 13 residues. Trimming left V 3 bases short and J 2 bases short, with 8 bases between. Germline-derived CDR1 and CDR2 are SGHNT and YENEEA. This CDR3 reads CASSFQGTYEQYF. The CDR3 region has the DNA TGTGCCAGCAGCTTTCAGGGCACCTACGAGCAGTACTTC.

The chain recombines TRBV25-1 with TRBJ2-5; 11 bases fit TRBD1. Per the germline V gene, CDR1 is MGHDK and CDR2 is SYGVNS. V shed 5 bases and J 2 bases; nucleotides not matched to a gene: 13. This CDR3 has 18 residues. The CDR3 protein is CASSPGTGGGRGQETQYF. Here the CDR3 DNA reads TGTGCCAGCAGTCCGGGGACAGGGGGAGGGCGGGGGCAAGAGACCCAGTACTTC.

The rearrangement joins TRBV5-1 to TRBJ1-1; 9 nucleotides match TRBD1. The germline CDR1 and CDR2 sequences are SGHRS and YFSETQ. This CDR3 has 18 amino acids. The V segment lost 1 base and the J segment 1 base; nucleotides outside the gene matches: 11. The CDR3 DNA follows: TGCGCCAGCAGCTTGCCTAGGGACAGGGCCCTCCAGAACACTGAAGCTTTCTTT. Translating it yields CASSLPRDRALQNTEAFF.

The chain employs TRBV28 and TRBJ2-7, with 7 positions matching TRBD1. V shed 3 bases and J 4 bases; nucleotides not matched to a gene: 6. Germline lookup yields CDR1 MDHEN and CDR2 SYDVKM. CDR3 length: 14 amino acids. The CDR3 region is CASSFRQGQYEQYF. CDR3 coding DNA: TGTGCCAGCAGTTTCCGACAGGGCCAGTACGAGCAGTACTTC.

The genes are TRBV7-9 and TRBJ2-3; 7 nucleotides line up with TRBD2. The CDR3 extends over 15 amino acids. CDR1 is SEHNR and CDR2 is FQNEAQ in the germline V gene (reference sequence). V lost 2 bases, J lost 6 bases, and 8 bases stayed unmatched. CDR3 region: CASSLLFGGSDTQYF. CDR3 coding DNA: TGTGCCAGCAGCTTATTATTCGGCGGGAGCGATACGCAGTATTTT.

CDR3 DNA sequence: TGTGCCAGCAGCGCAACAGGGAACACTGAAGCTTTCTTT. This encodes CASSATGNTEAFF. The J gene is TRBJ1-1, the V gene TRBV7-9, with D possibly being TRBD1 (5 bases). Trimming shortened V by 5 bases and J by 1 base, and 8 bases separated the two germline ends. CDR1 is SEHNR and CDR2 is FQNEAQ in the germline V gene (reference sequence). The CDR3 is 13 amino acids.

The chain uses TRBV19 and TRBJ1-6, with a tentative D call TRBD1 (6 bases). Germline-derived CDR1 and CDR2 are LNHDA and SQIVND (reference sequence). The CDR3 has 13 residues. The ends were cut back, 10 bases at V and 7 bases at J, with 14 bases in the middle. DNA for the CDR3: TGTGCCACGGCAGGGGCGAACAATTCACCCCTCCACTTT. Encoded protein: CATAGANNSPLHF.

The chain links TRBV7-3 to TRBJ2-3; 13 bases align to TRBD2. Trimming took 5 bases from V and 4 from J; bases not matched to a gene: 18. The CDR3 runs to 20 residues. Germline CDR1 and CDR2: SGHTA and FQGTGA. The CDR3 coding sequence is TGTGCCAGCAGCCGAGCCCCTCTAACCGGGACTAGCGGGATCGCAGATACGCAGTATTTT. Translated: CASSRAPLTGTSGIADTQYF.

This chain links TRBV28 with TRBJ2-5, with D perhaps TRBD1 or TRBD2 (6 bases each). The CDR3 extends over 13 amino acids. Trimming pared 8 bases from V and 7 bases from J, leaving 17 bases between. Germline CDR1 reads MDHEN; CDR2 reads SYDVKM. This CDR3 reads CASRGGLRGTQYF. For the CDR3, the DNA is TGTGCCAGCCGAGGGGGGCTTCGGGGGACCCAGTACTTC.

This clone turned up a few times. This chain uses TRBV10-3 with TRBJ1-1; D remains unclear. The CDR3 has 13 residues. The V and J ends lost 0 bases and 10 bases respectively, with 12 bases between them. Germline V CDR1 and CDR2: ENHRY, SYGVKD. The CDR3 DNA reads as TGTGCCATCAGTGAGTCAGGCGCGAGTCGAGCTTTCTTT. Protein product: CAISESGASRAFF.

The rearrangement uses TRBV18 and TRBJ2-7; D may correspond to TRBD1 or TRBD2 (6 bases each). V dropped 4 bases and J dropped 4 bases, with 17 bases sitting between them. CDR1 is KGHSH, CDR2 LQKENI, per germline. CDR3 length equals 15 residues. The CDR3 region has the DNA TGTGCCAGCTCACGGGAGACAGGTGGAGGGTACGAGCAGTACTTC. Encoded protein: CASSRETGGGYEQYF.

The CDR3, as DNA: TGTGCCAGCAGCTTAGTCGGGACAGGGTCCTACGAGCAGTACTTC. It specifies CASSLVGTGSYEQYF. The chain has TRBV7-2 and TRBJ2-7, with 9 bases identical to TRBD1. Germline CDR1 reads SGHTA; CDR2 reads FQGNSA. The V and J ends lost 1 base and 1 base, in that order; junction bases with no gene match: 2. The CDR3 consists of 15 residues. Full variable domain (outside the CDR3, taken from reference TRBV7-2 and TRBJ2-7): GAGVSQSPSNKVTEKGKDVELRCDPISGHTALYWYRQSLGQGLEFLIYFQGNSAPDKSGLPSDRFSAERTGGSVSTLTIQRTQQEDSAVYLCASSLVGTGSYEQYFGPGTRLTVT.

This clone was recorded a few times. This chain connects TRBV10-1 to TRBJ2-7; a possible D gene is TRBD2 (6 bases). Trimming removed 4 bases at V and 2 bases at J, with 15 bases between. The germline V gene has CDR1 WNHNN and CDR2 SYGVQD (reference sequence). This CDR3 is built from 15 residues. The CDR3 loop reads CASSVPGLEAYEQYF. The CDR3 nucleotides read TGCGCCAGCAGTGTTCCGGGACTTGAGGCCTACGAGCAGTACTTC.

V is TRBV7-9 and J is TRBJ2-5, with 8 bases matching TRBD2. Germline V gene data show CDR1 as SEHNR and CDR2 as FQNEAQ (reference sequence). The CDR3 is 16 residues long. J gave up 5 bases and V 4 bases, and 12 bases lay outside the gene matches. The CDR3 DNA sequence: TGTGCCAGCAGCTCCCCGATGGTAGCGGGACGGGAGACCCAGTACTTC. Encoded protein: CASSSPMVAGRETQYF.

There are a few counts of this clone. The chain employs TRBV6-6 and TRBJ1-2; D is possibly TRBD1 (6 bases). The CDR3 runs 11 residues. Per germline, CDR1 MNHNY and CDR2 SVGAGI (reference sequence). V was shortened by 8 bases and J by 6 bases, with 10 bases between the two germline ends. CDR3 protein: CASHRDHGYTF. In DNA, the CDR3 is TGTGCCAGCCACAGGGACCATGGCTACACCTTC.

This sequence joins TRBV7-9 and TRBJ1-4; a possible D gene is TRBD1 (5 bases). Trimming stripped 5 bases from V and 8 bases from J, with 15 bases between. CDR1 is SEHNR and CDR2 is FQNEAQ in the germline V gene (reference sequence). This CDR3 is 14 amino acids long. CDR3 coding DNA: TGTGCCAGCAGCCAGAGGGGCGGCGGGGAAAAACTGTTTTTT. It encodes CASSQRGGGEKLFF.

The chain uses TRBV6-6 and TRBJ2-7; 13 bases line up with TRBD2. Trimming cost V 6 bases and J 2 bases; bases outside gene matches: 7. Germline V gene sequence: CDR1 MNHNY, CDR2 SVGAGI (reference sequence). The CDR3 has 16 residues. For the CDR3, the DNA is TGTGCCAGCAGATCAGCCGGGACTAGCGGGACCTACGAGCAGTACTTC. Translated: CASRSAGTSGTYEQYF.

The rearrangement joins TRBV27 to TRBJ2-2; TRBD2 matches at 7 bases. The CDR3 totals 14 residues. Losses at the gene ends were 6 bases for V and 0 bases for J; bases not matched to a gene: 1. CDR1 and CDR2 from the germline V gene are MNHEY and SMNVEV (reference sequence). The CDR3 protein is CASSSGANTGELFF. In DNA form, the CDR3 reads TGTGCCAGCAGCAGCGGGGCGAACACCGGGGAGCTGTTTTTT.

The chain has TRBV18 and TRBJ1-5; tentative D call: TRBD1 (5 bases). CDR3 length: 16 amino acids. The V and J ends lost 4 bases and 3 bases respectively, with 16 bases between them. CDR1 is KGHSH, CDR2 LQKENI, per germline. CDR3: CASSLYSGRINQPQHF. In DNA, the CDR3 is TGTGCCAGCTCACTCTATTCGGGACGGATCAATCAGCCCCAGCATTTT.

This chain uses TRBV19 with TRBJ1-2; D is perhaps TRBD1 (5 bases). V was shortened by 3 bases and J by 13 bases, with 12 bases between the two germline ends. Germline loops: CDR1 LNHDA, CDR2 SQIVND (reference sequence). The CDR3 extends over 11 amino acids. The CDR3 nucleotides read TGTGCCAGTAGTATCCGGACGGGGGTCACCTTC. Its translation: CASSIRTGVTF.